The rows below give T cell receptor beta chains drawn from one sample of a study of T cell responses to AZD1222 COVID-19 vaccine. The assay was immunoSEQ multiplex PCR, and TCRdb's table has in-frame clones only and misses some. The profile shows fewer than 150,000 clones, roughly 84% of them singletons. The input for sequencing was peripheral blood, taken 28 days after the second AZD1222 dose. These TCRs come from an adult who received the AZD1222 COVID-19 vaccine. CDR3s include the opening cysteine and the closing phenylalanine or tryptophan. D genes are given only for firm matches. Clone size is given for some rows only: seen once, a few or many times, or a class if the clone is expanded.

d_call: .; v_call: TRBV5-1; j_call: TRBJ2-6; clone_size: .; cdr3_aa: CASQLGGTGANVLTF; cdr3_nt: TGCGCCAGCCAGCTCGGGGGCACTGGGGCCAACGTCCTGACTTTC
d_call: .; v_call: TRBV18; j_call: TRBJ2-2; clone_size: few; cdr3_aa: CASSPPGVGELFF; cdr3_nt: TGTGCCAGCTCACCACCAGGGGTCGGGGAGCTGTTTTTT
d_call: TRBD2; v_call: TRBV30; j_call: TRBJ2-3; clone_size: once; cdr3_aa: CAWSVQAGITDTQYF; cdr3_nt: TGTGCCTGGAGTGTACAAGCGGGGATCACAGATACGCAGTATTTT
d_call: .; v_call: TRBV6-1; j_call: TRBJ2-1; clone_size: .; cdr3_aa: CASSEAQGGYNEQFF; cdr3_nt: TGTGCCAGCAGTGAAGCTCAGGGGGGGTACAATGAGCAGTTCTTC
d_call: .; v_call: TRBV6-2/TRBV6-3; j_call: TRBJ2-7; clone_size: .; cdr3_aa: CASSYSGPSYEQYF; cdr3_nt: TGTGCCAGCAGTTACAGTGGGCCCTCCTACGAGCAGTACTTC
d_call: .; v_call: TRBV5-8; j_call: TRBJ1-5; clone_size: .; cdr3_aa: CASSSTITGSNQPQHF; cdr3_nt: TGTGCCAGCAGCTCCACCATTACAGGGAGCAATCAGCCCCAGCATTTT
d_call: TRBD1; v_call: TRBV27; j_call: TRBJ1-4; clone_size: few; cdr3_aa: CASSRQGRTNEKLFF; cdr3_nt: TGTGCCAGCAGCCGACAGGGTCGTACTAATGAAAAACTGTTTTTT
d_call: .; v_call: TRBV9; j_call: TRBJ1-2; clone_size: .; cdr3_aa: CASSVASGTHGYTF; cdr3_nt: TGTGCCAGCAGCGTAGCTTCCGGGACTCATGGCTACACCTTC
d_call: .; v_call: TRBV30; j_call: TRBJ2-3; clone_size: .; cdr3_aa: CAWEIGGTLPTGPDTQYF; cdr3_nt: TGTGCCTGGGAAATAGGCGGGACTCTCCCGACGGGACCAGATACGCAGTATTTT
d_call: TRBD1; v_call: TRBV6-2/TRBV6-3; j_call: TRBJ2-7; clone_size: .; cdr3_aa: CASSYEGALAYEQYF; cdr3_nt: TGTGCCAGCAGTTACGAGGGGGCCCTAGCCTACGAGCAGTACTTC
d_call: TRBD1; v_call: TRBV28; j_call: TRBJ1-2; clone_size: .; cdr3_aa: CASRQGAHKYTF; cdr3_nt: TGTGCCAGCAGGCAGGGGGCGCATAAGTACACCTTC
d_call: .; v_call: TRBV28; j_call: TRBJ1-3; clone_size: .; cdr3_aa: CASSLSTGSGNTIYF; cdr3_nt: TGTGCCAGCAGTTTGTCGACAGGCTCTGGAAACACCATATATTTT
d_call: .; v_call: TRBV10-3; j_call: TRBJ1-1; clone_size: .; cdr3_aa: CAISEGKGGTEAFF; cdr3_nt: TGTGCCATCAGTGAGGGGAAGGGGGGAACTGAAGCTTTCTTT
d_call: .; v_call: TRBV5-1; j_call: TRBJ1-4; clone_size: .; cdr3_aa: CASSPATDEKLFF; cdr3_nt: TGCGCCAGCAGCCCGGCGACAGACGAAAAACTGTTTTTT
d_call: .; v_call: TRBV16; j_call: TRBJ1-4; clone_size: .; cdr3_aa: CASSQSSGEGEKLFF; cdr3_nt: TGTGCCAGCAGCCAATCTTCAGGGGAAGGGGAAAAACTGTTTTTT
d_call: .; v_call: TRBV7-9; j_call: TRBJ2-5; clone_size: few; cdr3_aa: CASSWEGVRAEETQYF; cdr3_nt: TGTGCCAGCAGCTGGGAGGGGGTGCGGGCTGAAGAGACCCAGTACTTC
d_call: .; v_call: TRBV18; j_call: TRBJ1-1; clone_size: .; cdr3_aa: CASSGAALNTEAFF; cdr3_nt: TGTGCCAGCTCAGGGGCAGCGCTGAACACTGAAGCTTTCTTT
d_call: .; v_call: TRBV13; j_call: TRBJ2-7; clone_size: once; cdr3_aa: CASSLGIRSGDEQYF; cdr3_nt: TGTGCCAGCAGCTTAGGTATTAGATCGGGGGACGAGCAGTACTTC